This TCR beta chain comes out of a study of patients and donors after allogeneic stem cell transplantation. V shed 0 bases and J shed 11 bases, with 11 bases lying between them. CDR3 length equals 13 residues. Per germline, CDR1 MNHEY and CDR2 SVGAGI. TCRdb reprocessed the RT-PCR reads via MiXCR and lists one record per CDR3 protein. The sample includes roughly 140,000 distinct CDR3 sequences, about a third of them seen just once. The specimen sequenced was blood, either unsorted or a sorted T cell fraction (not recorded which). The receptor was isolated from a human donor who was either an allogeneic HSCT recipient or a stem cell or donor lymphocyte infusion donor (not recorded which). It is not recorded whose cells these are; they may come from a transplant donor. The chain joins TRBV6-5 to TRBJ2-1, with D tentatively TRBD2 (6 bases). The CDR3 protein is CASSYSTRGQQFF. The CDR3 coding sequence is TGTGCCAGCAGTTACTCGACGCGGGGCCAGCAGTTCTTC.